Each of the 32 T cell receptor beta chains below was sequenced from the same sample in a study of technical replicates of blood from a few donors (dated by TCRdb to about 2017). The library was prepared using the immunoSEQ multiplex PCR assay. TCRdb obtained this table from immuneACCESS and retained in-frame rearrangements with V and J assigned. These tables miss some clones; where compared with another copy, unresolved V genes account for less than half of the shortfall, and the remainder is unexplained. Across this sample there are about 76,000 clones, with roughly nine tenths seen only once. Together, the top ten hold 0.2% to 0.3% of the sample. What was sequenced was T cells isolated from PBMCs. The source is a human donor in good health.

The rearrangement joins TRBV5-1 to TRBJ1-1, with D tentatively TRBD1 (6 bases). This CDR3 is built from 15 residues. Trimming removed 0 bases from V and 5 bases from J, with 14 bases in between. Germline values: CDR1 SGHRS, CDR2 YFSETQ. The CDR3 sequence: CASSLGTVEVTEAFF. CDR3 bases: TGCGCCAGCAGCTTGGGGACAGTGGAGGTAACTGAAGCTTTCTTT.

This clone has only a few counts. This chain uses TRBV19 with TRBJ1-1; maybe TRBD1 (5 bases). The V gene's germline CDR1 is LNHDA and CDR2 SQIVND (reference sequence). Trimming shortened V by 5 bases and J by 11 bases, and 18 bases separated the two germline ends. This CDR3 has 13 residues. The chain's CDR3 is CASSGASQSRAFF. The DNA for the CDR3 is TGTGCCAGTAGTGGGGCAAGCCAATCAAGGGCTTTCTTT.

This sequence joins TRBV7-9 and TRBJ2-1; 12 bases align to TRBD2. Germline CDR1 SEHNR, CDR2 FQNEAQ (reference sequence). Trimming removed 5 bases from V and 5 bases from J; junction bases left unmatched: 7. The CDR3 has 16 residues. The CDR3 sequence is CASSPTSGGRNNEQFF. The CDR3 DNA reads TGTGCCAGCAGCCCAACTAGCGGGGGGCGTAACAATGAGCAGTTCTTC.

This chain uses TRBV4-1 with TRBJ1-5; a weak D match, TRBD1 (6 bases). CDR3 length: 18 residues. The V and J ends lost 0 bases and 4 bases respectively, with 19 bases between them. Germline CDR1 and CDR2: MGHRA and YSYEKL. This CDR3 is CASSQDSDPYRVNQPQHF. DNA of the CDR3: TGCGCCAGCAGCCAAGATAGCGACCCTTACAGGGTGAATCAGCCCCAGCATTTT.

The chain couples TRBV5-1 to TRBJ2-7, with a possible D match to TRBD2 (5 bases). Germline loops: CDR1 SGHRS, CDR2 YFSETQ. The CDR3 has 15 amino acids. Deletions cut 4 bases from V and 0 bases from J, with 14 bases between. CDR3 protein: CASSPDSGSSYEQYF. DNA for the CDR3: TGCGCCAGCAGCCCGGACTCGGGGAGCTCCTACGAGCAGTACTTC.

For the CDR3, the DNA is TGTGCTACGGGGCGGGAGGTCTACAATGAGCAGTTCTTC. Its protein is CATGREVYNEQFF. The gene calls are TRBV28 and TRBJ2-1; 8 positions match TRBD2. The V gene's germline CDR1 is MDHEN and CDR2 SYDVKM. The CDR3 spans 13 residues.

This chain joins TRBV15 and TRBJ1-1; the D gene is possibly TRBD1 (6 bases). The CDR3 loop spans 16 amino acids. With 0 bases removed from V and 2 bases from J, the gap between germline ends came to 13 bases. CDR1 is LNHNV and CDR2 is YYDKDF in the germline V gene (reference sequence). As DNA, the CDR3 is TGTGCCACCAGCAGAGATCCCGGACAGAAAAACACTGAAGCTTTCTTT. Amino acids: CATSRDPGQKNTEAFF.

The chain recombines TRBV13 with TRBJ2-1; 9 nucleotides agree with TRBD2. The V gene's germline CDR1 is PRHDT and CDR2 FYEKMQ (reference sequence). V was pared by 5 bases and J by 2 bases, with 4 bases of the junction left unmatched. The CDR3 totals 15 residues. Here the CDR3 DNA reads TGTGCCAGCAGCCTTAGCGGGGGCGCCTACAATGAGCAGTTCTTC. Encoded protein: CASSLSGGAYNEQFF.

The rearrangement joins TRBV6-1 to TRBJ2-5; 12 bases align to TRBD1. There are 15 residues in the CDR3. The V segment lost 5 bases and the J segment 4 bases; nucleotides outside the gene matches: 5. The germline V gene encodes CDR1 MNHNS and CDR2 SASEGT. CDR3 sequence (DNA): TGTGCCAGCAGTAAGGGACAGGGGGCGAGAGAGACCCAGTACTTC. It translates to CASSKGQGARETQYF.

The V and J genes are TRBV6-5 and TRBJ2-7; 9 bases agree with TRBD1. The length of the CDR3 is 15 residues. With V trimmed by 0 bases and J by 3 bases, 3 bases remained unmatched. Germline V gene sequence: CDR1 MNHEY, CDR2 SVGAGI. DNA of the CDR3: TGTGCCAGCAGTTACTCCGGGACAGGGAACTACGAGCAGTACTTC. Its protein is CASSYSGTGNYEQYF.

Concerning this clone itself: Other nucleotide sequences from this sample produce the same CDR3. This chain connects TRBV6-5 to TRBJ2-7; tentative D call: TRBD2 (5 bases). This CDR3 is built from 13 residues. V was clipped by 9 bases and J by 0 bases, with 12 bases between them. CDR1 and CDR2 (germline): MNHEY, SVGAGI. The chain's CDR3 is CASSPGFSYEQYF. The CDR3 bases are TGTGCCAGTTCCCCGGGGTTCTCCTACGAGCAGTACTTC.

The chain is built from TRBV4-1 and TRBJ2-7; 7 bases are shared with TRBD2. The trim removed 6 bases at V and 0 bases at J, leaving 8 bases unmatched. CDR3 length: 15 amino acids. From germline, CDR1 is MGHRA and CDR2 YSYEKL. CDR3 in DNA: TGCGCCAGCAGTACCGGGACTACCTACTCCTACGAGCAGTACTTC. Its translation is CASSTGTTYSYEQYF.

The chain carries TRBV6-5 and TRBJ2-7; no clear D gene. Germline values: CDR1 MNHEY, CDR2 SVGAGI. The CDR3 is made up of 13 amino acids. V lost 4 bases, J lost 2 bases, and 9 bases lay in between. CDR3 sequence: CASSSPVTYEQYF. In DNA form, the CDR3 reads TGTGCCAGCAGTTCTCCGGTAACCTACGAGCAGTACTTC.

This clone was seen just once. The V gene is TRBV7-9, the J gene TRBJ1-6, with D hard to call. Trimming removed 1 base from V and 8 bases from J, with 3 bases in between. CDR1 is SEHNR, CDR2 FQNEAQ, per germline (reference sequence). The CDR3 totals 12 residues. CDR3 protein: CASSLGDSPLHF. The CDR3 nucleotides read TGTGCCAGCAGCTTAGGCGATTCACCCCTCCACTTT.

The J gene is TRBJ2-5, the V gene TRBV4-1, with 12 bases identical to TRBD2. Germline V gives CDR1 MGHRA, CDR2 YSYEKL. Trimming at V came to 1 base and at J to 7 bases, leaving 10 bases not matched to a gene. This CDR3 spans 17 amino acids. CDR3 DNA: TGCGCCAGCAGCCAAGTTACCGGGACTAGCGGGTCCGGGACCCAGTACTTC. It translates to CASSQVTGTSGSGTQYF.

This CDR3 is CASSVARGADEQFF. The CDR3 nucleotides read TGTGCCAGCAGCGTAGCTAGGGGCGCGGATGAGCAGTTCTTC. The chain recombines TRBV9 with TRBJ2-1, with TRBD1 as a possible D gene (5 bases). There are 14 residues in the CDR3. Trimming removed 0 bases at V and 8 bases at J, with 12 bases between. The V gene's germline CDR1 is SGDLS and CDR2 YYNGEE.

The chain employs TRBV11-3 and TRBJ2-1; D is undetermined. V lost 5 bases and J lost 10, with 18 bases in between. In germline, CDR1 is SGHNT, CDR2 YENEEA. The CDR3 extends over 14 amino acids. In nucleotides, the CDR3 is TGTGCCAGCAGCCCGCAATCAATGGAGTCGGAGCAGTTCTTC. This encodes CASSPQSMESEQFF.

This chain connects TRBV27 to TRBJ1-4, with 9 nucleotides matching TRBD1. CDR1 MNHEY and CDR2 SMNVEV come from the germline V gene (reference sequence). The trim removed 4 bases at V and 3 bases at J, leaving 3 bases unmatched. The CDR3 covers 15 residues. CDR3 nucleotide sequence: TGTGCCAGCAGTTCCCGACAGGGGGCTAATGAAAAACTGTTTTTT. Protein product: CASSSRQGANEKLFF.

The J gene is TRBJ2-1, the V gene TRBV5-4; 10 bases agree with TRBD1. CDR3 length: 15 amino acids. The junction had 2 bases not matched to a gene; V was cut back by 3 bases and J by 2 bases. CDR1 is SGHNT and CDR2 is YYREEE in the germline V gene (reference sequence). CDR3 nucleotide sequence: TGTGCCAGCAGCTCTGGACAGGGGGCCTACAATGAGCAGTTCTTC. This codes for CASSSGQGAYNEQFF.

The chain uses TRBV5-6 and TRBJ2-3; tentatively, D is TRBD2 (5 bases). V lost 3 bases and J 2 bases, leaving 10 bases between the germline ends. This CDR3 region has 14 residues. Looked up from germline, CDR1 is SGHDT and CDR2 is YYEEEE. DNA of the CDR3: TGTGCCAGCAGCTCCCGGGGAGTCACAGATACGCAGTATTTT. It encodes CASSSRGVTDTQYF.

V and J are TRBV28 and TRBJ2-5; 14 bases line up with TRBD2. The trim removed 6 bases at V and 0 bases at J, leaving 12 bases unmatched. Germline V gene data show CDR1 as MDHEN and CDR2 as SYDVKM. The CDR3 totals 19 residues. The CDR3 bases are TGTGCCAGCAGGCCCACCGGGACTAGCGGGGGAGAGTACCAAGAGACCCAGTACTTC. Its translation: CASRPTGTSGGEYQETQYF.

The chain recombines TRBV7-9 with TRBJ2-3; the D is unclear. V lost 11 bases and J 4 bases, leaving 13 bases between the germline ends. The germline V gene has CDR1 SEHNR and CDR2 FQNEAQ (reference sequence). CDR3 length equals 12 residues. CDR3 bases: TGTGCCGGAGCGATCTGGGCAGATACGCAGTATTTT. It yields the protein CAGAIWADTQYF.

CDR3 sequence reads: CASSQARGTEAFF. The DNA for the CDR3 is TGTGCCAGCAGCCAAGCTCGGGGAACTGAAGCTTTCTTT. The J gene is TRBJ1-1, the V gene TRBV14; D not certain. This CDR3 has 13 residues. From germline, CDR1 is SGHDN and CDR2 FVKESK. V was trimmed by 1 base and J by 5 bases, leaving 8 bases between them.

The CDR3 nucleotides are TGTGCCAGCAGTCTGACAGGGTCCTACAATGAGCAGTTCTTC. Translating it yields CASSLTGSYNEQFF. The genes are TRBV6-6 and TRBJ2-1, with TRBD1 matching over 7 bases. With V trimmed by 5 bases and J by 1 base, 2 bases remained unmatched. This CDR3 has 14 amino acids. CDR1 is MNHNY, CDR2 SVGAGI, per germline (reference sequence).

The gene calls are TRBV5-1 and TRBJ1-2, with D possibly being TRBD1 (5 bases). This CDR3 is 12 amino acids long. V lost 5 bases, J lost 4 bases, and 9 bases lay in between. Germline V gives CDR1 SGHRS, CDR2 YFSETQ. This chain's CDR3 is CASSSDSYGYTF. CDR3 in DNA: TGCGCCAGCAGTTCTGACAGCTATGGCTACACCTTC. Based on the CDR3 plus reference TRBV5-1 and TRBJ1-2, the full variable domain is KAGVTQTPRYLIKTRGQQVTLSCSPISGHRSVSWYQQTPGQGLQFLFEYFSETQRNKGNFPGRFSGRQFSNSRSEMNVSTLELGDSALYLCASSSDSYGYTFGSGTRLTVV.

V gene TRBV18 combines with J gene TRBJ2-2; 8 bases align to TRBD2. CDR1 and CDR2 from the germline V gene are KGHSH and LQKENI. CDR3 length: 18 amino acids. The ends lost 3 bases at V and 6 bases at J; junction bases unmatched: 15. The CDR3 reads CASSPSGASGLVAGELFF. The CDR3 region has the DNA TGTGCCAGCTCACCCTCGGGAGCTAGCGGGCTCGTCGCCGGGGAGCTGTTTTTT.

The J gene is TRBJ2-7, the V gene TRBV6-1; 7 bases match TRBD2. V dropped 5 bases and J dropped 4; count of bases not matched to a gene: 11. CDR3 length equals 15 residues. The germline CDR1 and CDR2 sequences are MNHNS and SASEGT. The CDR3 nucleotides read TGTGCCAGCAGTTCCACCGCGGGGGTTGGTTACGAGCAGTACTTC. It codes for CASSSTAGVGYEQYF.

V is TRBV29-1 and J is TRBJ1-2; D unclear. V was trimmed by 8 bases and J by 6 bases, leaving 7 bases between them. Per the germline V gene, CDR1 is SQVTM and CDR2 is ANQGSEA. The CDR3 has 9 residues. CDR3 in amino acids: CSHTDGYTF. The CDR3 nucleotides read TGCAGCCACACCGATGGCTACACCTTC.

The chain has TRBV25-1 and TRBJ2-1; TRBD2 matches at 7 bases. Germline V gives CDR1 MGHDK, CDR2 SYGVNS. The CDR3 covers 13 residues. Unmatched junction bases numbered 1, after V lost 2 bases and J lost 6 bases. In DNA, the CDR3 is TGTGCCAGCAGTGAACGCGGGAGCAATGAGCAGTTCTTC. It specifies CASSERGSNEQFF.

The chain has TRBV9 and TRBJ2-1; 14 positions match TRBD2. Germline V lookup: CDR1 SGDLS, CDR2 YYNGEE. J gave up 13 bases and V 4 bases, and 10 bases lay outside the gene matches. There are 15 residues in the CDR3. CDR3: CASSQGLAGGRSQFF. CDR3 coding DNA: TGTGCCAGCAGCCAAGGACTAGCGGGAGGCCGGTCCCAGTTCTTC. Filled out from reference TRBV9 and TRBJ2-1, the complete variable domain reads DSGVTQTPKHLITATGQRVTLRCSPRSGDLSVYWYQQSLDQGLQFLIQYYNGEERAKGNILERFSAQQFPDLHSELNLSSLELGDSALYFCASSQGLAGGRSQFFGPGTRLTVL.

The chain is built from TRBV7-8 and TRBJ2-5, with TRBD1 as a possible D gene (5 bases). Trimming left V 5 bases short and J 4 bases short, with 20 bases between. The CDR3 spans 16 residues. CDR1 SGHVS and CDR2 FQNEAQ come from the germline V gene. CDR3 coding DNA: TGTGCCAGCAGCCGTGACAGAGTGGGGCTGAGAGAGACCCAGTACTTC. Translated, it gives CASSRDRVGLRETQYF.

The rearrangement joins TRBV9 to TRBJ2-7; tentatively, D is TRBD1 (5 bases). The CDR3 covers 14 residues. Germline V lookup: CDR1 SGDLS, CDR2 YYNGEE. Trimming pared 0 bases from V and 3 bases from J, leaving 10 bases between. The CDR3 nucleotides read TGTGCCAGCAGCGTAGCTGGGGCTATCTACGAGCAGTACTTC. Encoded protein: CASSVAGAIYEQYF.